The entry that follows covers one T cell receptor (beta chain) sequence. These data are taken from a study of T cells after yellow fever vaccination. Using its own MiXCR run on the 5' RACE reads, TCRdb lists one record per CDR3 protein. Here the sample spans some 500,000 distinct CDR3 sequences, around an eighth being singletons. Germline-derived CDR1 and CDR2 are SQVTM and ANQGSEA. V trimming: 4 bases; J trimming: 4 bases; junction bases outside the gene matches: 4. The CDR3 runs to 13 residues. Sequencing used PBMCs, obtained on the day of the yellow fever booster vaccination. The clonotype was recovered from a man aged 30 to 45 who received the YFV17D yellow fever vaccine. The chain carries TRBV29-1 and TRBJ2-7, with 10 nucleotides matching TRBD2. The CDR3 DNA is TGCAGCGTTGGGGCTAGCGGGAGTTACGAGCAGTACTTC. This translates into CSVGASGSYEQYF.